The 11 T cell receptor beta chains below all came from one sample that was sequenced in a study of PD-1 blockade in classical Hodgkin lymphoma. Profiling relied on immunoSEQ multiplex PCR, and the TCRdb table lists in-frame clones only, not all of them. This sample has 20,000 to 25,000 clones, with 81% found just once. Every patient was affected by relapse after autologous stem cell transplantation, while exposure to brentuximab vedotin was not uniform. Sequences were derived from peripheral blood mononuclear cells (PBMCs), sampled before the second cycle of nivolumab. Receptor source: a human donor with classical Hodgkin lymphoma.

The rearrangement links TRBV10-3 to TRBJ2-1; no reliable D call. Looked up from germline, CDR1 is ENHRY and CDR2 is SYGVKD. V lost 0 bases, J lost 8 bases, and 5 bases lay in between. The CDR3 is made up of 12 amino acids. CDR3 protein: CAISESFDEQFF. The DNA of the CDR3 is TGTGCCATCAGTGAGTCCTTCGATGAGCAGTTCTTC.

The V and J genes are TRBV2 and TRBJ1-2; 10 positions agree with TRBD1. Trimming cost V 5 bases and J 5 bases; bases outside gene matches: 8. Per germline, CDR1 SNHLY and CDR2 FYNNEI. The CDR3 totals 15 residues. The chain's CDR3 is CASSQRQGAFYGYTF. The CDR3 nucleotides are TGTGCCAGCAGTCAGAGACAGGGGGCATTTTATGGCTACACCTTC.

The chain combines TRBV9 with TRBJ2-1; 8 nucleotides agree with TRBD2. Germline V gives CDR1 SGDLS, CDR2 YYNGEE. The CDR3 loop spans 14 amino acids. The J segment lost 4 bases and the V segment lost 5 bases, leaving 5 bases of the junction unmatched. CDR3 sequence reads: CASSLSGGYNEQFF. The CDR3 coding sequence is TGTGCCAGCAGTTTGAGCGGGGGATACAATGAGCAGTTCTTC.

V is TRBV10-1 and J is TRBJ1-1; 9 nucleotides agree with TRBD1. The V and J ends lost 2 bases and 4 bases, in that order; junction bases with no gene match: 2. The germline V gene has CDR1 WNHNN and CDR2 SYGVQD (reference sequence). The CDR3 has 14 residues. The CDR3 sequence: CASSEGTGLTEAFF. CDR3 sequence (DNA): TGCGCCAGCAGTGAGGGGACAGGGCTCACTGAAGCTTTCTTT.

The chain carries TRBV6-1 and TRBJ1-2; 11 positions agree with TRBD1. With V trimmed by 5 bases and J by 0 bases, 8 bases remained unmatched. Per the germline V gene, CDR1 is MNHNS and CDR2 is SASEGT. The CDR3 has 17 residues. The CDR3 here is CASSKGQGAGTNYGYTF. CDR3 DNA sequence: TGTGCCAGCAGTAAAGGACAGGGGGCGGGGACTAACTATGGCTACACCTTC.

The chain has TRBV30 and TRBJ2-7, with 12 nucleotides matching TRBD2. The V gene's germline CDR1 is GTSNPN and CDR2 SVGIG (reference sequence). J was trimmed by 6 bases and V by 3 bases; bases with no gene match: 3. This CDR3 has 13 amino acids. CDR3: CAWRTSGRGEQYF. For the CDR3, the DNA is TGTGCCTGGAGGACTAGCGGGAGAGGCGAGCAGTACTTC.

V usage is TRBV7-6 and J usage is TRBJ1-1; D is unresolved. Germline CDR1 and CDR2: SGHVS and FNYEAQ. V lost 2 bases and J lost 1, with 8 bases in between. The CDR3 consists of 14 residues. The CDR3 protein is CASSLLEGNTEAFF. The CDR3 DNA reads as TGTGCCAGCAGCTTATTGGAAGGGAACACTGAAGCTTTCTTT. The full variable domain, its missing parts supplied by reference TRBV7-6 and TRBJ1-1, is GAGVSQSPRYKVTKRGQDVALRCDPISGHVSLYWYRQALGQGPEFLTYFNYEAQQDKSGLPNDRFSAERPEGSISTLTIQRTEQRDSAMYRCASSLLEGNTEAFFGQGTRLTVV.

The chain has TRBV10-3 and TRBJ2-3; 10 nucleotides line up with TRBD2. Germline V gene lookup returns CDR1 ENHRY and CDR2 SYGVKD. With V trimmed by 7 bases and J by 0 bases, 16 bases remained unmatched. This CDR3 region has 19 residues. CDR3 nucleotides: TGTGCCATCACCTCGAGGCTAGCGGGGGACTTTATTAGCACAGATACGCAGTATTTT. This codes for CAITSRLAGDFISTDTQYF.

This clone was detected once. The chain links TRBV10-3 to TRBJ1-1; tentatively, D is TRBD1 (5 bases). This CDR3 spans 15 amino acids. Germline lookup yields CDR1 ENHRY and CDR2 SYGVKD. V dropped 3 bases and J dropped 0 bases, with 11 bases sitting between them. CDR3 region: CAISEPDRVNTEAFF. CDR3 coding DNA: TGTGCCATCAGTGAACCTGACAGAGTGAACACTGAAGCTTTCTTT.

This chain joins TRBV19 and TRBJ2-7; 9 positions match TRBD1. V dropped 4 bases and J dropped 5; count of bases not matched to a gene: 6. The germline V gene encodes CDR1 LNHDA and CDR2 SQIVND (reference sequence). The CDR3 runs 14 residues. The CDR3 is CASSRVGQGHEQYF. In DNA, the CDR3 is TGTGCCAGTAGTAGGGTGGGACAGGGTCACGAGCAGTACTTC.

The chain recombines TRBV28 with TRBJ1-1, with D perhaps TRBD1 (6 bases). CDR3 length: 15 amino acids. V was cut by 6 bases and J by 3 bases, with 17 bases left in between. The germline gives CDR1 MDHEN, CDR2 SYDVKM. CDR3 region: CASSPKGVRDTEAFF. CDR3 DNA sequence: TGTGCCAGCAGCCCGAAGGGGGTAAGGGACACTGAAGCTTTCTTT.